This TCR beta chain was recorded in a study of cytomegalovirus exposure and HLA in healthy donors. The wider study: About 77 million unique TCRs from HLA-typed donors made up an early data release.

The PCR contained 60 Vbeta and 13 Jbeta primers. The assay was immunoSEQ multiplex PCR, and TCRdb's table has in-frame clones only and misses some. The sample holds fewer than 250,000 clones, about 85% seen once. General study findings and limits: A cluster of highly shared sequence variants was likely a sequencing artifact. It was taken for granted in presence/absence analyses that sequencing depth across donors was roughly uniform.

Notes on this clone: Its target is unknown.

This CDR3 is built from 11 residues. V was shortened by 6 bases and J by 3 bases, with 6 bases between the two germline ends. Germline V gene lookup returns CDR1 SGHTA and CDR2 FQGNSA. Material: PBMCs. This chain connects TRBV7-2 to TRBJ2-7; D is unresolved. This TCR was sampled from a human donor in good health. CDR3 sequence (DNA): TGTGCCAGCAGTTCCTACTACGAGCAGTACTTC. It encodes CASSSYYEQYF.